The T cell receptor (beta chain) described here comes from a study of T cell responses to AZD1222 COVID-19 vaccine. Overall study results and limits: Most donors were white British and more were female, and clonal diversity was possibly underestimated. Dominant at 160-218 and 743-854, vaccine-associated CD4 TCRs also spanned spike.

Remarks on this clone: The antigen is unknown.

Generated by immunoSEQ multiplex PCR, the TCRdb table keeps only in-frame clones and is missing some. The sample yields tens of thousands of clones, around 93% seen once. The material sequenced was peripheral blood, taken 28 days after the second AZD1222 dose. This receptor was taken from an adult who received the AZD1222 COVID-19 vaccine.

The DNA of the CDR3 is TGTGCCTCAGGCCGGGACGGCGGAACTTATGGCTACACCTTC. Residues: CASGRDGGTYGYTF. The V gene is TRBV5-6, the J gene TRBJ1-2, with a tentative D call TRBD1 (5 bases). The length of the CDR3 is 14 residues. Trimming left V 10 bases short and J 5 bases short, with 21 bases between. Germline V gene sequence: CDR1 SGHDT, CDR2 YYEEEE.